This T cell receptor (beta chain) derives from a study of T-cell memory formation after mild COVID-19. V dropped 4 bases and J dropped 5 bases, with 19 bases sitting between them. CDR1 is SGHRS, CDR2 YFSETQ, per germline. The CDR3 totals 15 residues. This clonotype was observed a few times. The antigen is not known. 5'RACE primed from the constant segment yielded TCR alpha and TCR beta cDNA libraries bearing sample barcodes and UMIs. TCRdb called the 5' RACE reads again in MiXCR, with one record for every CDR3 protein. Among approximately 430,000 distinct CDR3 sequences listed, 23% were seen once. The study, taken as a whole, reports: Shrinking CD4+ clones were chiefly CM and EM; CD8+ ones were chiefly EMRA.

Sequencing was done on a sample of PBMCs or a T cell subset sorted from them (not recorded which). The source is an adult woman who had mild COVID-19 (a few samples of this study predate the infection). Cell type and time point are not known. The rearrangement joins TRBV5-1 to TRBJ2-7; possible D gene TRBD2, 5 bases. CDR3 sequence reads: CASSPEAGRPNEQYF. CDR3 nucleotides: TGCGCCAGCAGCCCGGAGGCAGGAAGGCCTAACGAGCAGTACTTC.